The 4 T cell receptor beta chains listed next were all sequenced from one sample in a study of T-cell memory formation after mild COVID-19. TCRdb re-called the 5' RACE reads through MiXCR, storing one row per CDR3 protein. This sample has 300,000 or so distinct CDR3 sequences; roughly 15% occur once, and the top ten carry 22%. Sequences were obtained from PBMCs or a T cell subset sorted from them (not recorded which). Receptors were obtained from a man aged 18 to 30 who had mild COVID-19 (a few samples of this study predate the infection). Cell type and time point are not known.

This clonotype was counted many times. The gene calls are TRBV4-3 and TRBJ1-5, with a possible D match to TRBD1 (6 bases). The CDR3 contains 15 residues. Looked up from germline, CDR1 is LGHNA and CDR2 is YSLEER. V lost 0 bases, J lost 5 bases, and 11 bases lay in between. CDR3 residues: CASSQDQGRYQPQHF. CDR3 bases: TGCGCCAGCAGCCAAGATCAGGGGCGGTATCAGCCCCAGCATTTT.

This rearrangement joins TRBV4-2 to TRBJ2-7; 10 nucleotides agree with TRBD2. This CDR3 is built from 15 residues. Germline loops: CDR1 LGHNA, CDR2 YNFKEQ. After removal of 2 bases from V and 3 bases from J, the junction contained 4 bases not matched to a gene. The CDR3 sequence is CASSQLSGGSYEQYF. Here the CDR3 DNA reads TGTGCCAGCAGCCAACTTAGCGGGGGGAGCTACGAGCAGTACTTC.

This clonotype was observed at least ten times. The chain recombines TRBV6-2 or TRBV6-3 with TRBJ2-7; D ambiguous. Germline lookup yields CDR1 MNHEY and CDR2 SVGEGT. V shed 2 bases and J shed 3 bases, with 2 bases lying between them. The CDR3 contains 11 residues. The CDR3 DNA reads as TGTGCCAGCAGTTACAACTACGAGCAGTACTTC. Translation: CASSYNYEQYF.

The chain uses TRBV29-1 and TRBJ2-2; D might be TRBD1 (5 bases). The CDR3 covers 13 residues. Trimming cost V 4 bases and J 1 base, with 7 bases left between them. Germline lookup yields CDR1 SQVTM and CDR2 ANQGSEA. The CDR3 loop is CSVGDRNTGELFF. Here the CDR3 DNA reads TGCAGCGTTGGAGACAGGAACACCGGGGAGCTGTTTTTT.